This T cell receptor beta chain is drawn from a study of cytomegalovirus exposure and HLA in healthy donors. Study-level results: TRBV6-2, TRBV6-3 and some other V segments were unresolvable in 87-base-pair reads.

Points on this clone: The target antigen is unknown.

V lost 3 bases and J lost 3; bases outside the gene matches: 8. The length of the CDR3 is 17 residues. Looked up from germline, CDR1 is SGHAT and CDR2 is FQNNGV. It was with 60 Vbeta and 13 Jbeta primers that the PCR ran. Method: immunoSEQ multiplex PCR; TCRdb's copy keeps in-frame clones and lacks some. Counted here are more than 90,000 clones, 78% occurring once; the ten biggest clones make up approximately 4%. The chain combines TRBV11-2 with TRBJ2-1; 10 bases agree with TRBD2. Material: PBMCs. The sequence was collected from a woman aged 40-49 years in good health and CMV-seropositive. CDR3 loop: CASSLSRAGGNYNEQFF. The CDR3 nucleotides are TGTGCCAGCAGCTTGAGTCGAGCGGGAGGGAACTACAATGAGCAGTTCTTC. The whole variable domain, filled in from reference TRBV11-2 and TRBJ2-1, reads EAGVAQSPRYKIIEKRQSVAFWCNPISGHATLYWYQQILGQGPKLLIQFQNNGVVDDSQLPKDRFSAERLKGVDSTLKIQPAKLEDSAVYLCASSLSRAGGNYNEQFFGPGTRLTVL.